This T cell receptor (beta chain) is drawn from a study of shared clonotypes between healthy human individuals (TCRdb year 2020). Notes on the research overall: The cohort comprised two women and a few men aged 18 to 49 years. To increase sequencing depth and limit assay-specific biases, different laboratories used diverse techniques to prepare libraries and sequence TCR repertoires. Leukapheresis yielded between about 0.94 and 9.5 billion PBMCs per donor. The study deeply sequenced blood TCR repertoires of roughly five healthy adults to estimate repertoire size and the extent of clonotype sharing between individuals. The full study reports these points: Pairwise subsampling led to the expectation that sequencing depth would affect the degree of clonotype sharing among donors. Sampling was restricted to blood, and TCR repertoires in tissue are likely to differ from TCR repertoires in blood. Because the study included only a small number of donors, the genetic and exposure-history diversity represented was limited.

This clone was observed a single time. The clone's antigen remains unknown. Per-base qualities were not stored, and no clone one base away is much larger. Donors were healthy HIV-negative adults with no recently reported acute infections or vaccinations. Every donor was a Caucasian adult residing in Nashville, Tennessee, USA. For unsorted samples, tens of millions of PBMCs were counted, and genomic DNA was extracted using the QIAamp DNA Blood Mini kit. Blood was collected by leukapheresis, and PBMCs were isolated by Ficoll-Histopaque density gradient centrifugation and then cryopreserved in liquid nitrogen vapor phase. Using the deep immunoSEQ assay, multiplex PCR amplified TCR CDR3 regions from genomic DNA. Extracted genomic DNA from each cell subset was distributed evenly across all wells of several immunoSEQ 96-well plates, and each plate was treated as a replicate. For unsorted PBMC, each replicate PCR was loaded with 250 to 300 ng genomic DNA, equivalent to 30,000 or so T cell genomes. Ten immunoSEQ deep assay plates were used to sequence unsorted PBMC genomic DNA. Purified libraries were quantified with a Qubit 3.0 fluorometer, sized on a Bioanalyzer 2100, and re-quantified with the KAPA Library Quantification kit. Each immunoSEQ 96-well plate was sequenced on its own single-read 150-cycle Illumina NextSeq 550 flow cell. Under the source paper's analysis protocol: The immunoSEQ output contained only junctional sequences without quality scores, so filtering could not match that applied to full-length reads. To assign V/J genes and CDR3, sequences were annotated against IMGT germline references using PyIR, a Python wrapper for IgBLAST v1.9. Reads were filtered out if the reads had weak V/J assignments (E-value above 1e-6), no CDR3, stop codons, out-of-frame junctions, or ambiguous translated residues. V3J clonotypes were defined as sequences sharing an identical inferred V gene, J gene, and CDR3 amino acid sequence. The percentage overlap between two repertoires was calculated by dividing the number of shared unique clonotypes by the size of the smaller repertoire. Richness of each repertoire was evaluated using RTK rarefaction, the Chao1 estimator, and Recon v2.1 estimates of unobserved clonotypes. This immuneACCESS table, as held by TCRdb, lists in-frame sequences with V and J called but not all clones. Of the missing ones, under half trace to an unresolved V gene in checked studies; the others have no known cause. V and J calls and clone size are given by that table; D and trimming were obtained from the DNA. The sample table holds about 480,000 clones, of which more than 65% were seen once. The ten largest clones take up 13% of the sample.

The germline ends are 15 bases apart after V is trimmed by 3 bases and J by 7 bases. Via the germline V gene (reference sequence), CDR1 is LNHDA and CDR2 SQIVND. The CDR3 measures 14 amino acids from cysteine to phenylalanine. Only the CDR3 DNA stays, 42 bases, in frame from base 1. The sequence was obtained from a woman aged 40 to 50 in good health. Some clones in this sample may be carry-over from other donors' samples. Sequenced sample: PBMCs. This sequence uses TRBV19 and TRBJ1-2; the D gene identity is not certain. The sequenced DNA: TGTGCCAGTAGTATCGGCGAGGGTTCCGGTGGCTACACCTTC. Its coded protein is CASSIGEGSGGYTF. The CDR3, completed at both ends by the reference TRBV19 and TRBJ1-2 genes, gives the full variable domain DGGITQSPKYLFRKEGQNVTLSCEQNLNHDAMYWYRQDPGQGLRLIYYSQIVNDFQKGDIAEGYSVSREKKESFPLTVTSAQKNPTAFYLCASSIGEGSGGYTFGSGTRLTVV.